This T cell receptor beta chain was sequenced during a study of blood T cell repertoires in COVID-19. Across the study: T cells, B-cell-depleted T cells, or PBMCs supplied cDNA or gDNA.

Clones were sequenced by immunoSEQ multiplex PCR, and TCRdb holds only the in-frame ones, with some missing. The sample holds 190,000 or so clones, around 86% seen once. J lost 3 bases, V lost 5 bases, and 8 bases had no gene match. Germline V gene data show CDR1 as MDHEN and CDR2 as SYDVKM. The CDR3 runs to 16 residues. V usage is TRBV28 and J usage is TRBJ1-5, with 9 nucleotides matching TRBD1. This clonotype was obtained from a man aged 35 to 55 with active or convalescent COVID-19. What was sequenced was peripheral blood. The CDR3 sequence: CASSRGDRDTNQPQHF. The CDR3 DNA sequence: TGTGCCAGCAGTAGGGGGGACAGGGACACCAATCAGCCCCAGCATTTT.